The 10 T cell receptor beta chains presented below share a single source sample, sequenced in a study of T cell repertoires in cytomegalovirus infection. No antigen has been identified for these receptors. MiXCR, run by TCRdb on the reads, gives a single entry per CDR3 protein. This table holds some 350,000 distinct CDR3 sequences, approximately 32% found once. This sample comprised cultured PBMCs, obtained from culture after CMV antigen stimulation. The receptors derive from a human donor in good health (CMV status not recorded). Some clones in this sample may be carry-over from other donors' samples.

Comment on this clonotype: This may be a read error, as it is one base from a much larger clone. The chain links TRBV7-2 to TRBJ2-7; unclear D gene. Trimming stripped 1 base from V and 0 bases from J, with 10 bases between. Germline CDR1 is SGHTA and CDR2 is FQGNSA. This CDR3 has 15 residues. For the CDR3, the DNA is TGTGCCAGCAGCTTAGGGCTAGTGGCCTCCTACGAGCAGTACTTC. Its translation is CASSLGLVASYEQYF.

The chain couples TRBV6-2 or TRBV6-3 to TRBJ1-2; possible D gene TRBD1, 6 bases. CDR3 length: 17 amino acids. Germline CDR1 MNHEY, CDR2 SVGEGT. Trimming cost V 0 bases and J 4 bases, with 18 bases left between them. The CDR3 nucleotides read TGTGCCAGCAGTTACTCAGCAATGACAGGAGAACCCTATGGCTACACCTTC. It translates to CASSYSAMTGEPYGYTF.

In its sample, this clonotype was seen a few times. The chain carries TRBV28 and TRBJ1-1; D gene unclear. CDR3 size: 14 residues. The V gene's germline CDR1 is MDHEN and CDR2 SYDVKM. V was clipped by 4 bases and J by 6 bases, with 15 bases between them. The CDR3 here is CASSSHPSVPEAFF. In nucleotides, the CDR3 is TGTGCCAGCAGTTCTCACCCCTCTGTACCTGAAGCTTTCTTT.

This clonotype showed up just a few times. An end of the junction does not agree with germline; a read error may underlie this. The V and J genes are TRBV10-3 and TRBJ2-7, with D hard to call. The CDR3 contains 12 residues. Germline CDR1 is ENHRY and CDR2 is SYGVKD. DNA of the CDR3: TGTGCCACCCGATCCAGTTCCCTAGGTGAGGACTTC. Amino acid sequence: CATRSSSLGEDF.

The rearrangement joins TRBV3-1 to TRBJ1-1; no definite D call. In germline, CDR1 is LGHDT, CDR2 YNNKEL (reference sequence). This CDR3 spans 13 amino acids. V shed 1 base and J shed 8 bases, with 11 bases lying between them. The CDR3 spells CASSQGGLGEAFF. CDR3 DNA sequence: TGTGCCAGCAGCCAAGGAGGCCTGGGGGAAGCTTTCTTT.

V gene TRBV20-1 combines with J gene TRBJ2-1, with D maybe TRBD1 (6 bases). The V end was cut by 3 bases, the J end by 0 bases, with 24 bases between. Looked up from germline, CDR1 is DFQATT and CDR2 is SNEGSKA (reference sequence). The CDR3 loop spans 19 amino acids. CDR3 sequence (DNA): TGCAGTGCTAGGGATTTAGACAATCCGGGACACCTCTCCTACAATGAGCAGTTCTTC. This encodes CSARDLDNPGHLSYNEQFF.

V usage is TRBV12-3 or TRBV12-4 and J usage is TRBJ1-4, with D perhaps TRBD1 (6 bases). CDR3 length: 14 residues. Trimming took off 3 bases at V and 8 bases at J, with 13 bases between the two ends. The CDR3: CASSFQGRGEKLFF. CDR3 DNA: TGTGCCAGCAGTTTCCAGGGGCGGGGGGAAAAACTGTTTTTT.

In this sample, this clonotype turned up a few times. V gene TRBV6-6 combines with J gene TRBJ2-6; the match to TRBD1 covers 10 bases. V trimming: 5 bases; J trimming: 2 bases; junction bases outside the gene matches: 6. This CDR3 contains 17 residues. Germline V lookup: CDR1 MNHNY, CDR2 SVGAGI (reference sequence). The CDR3 region is CASSIRTGGTGANVLTF. CDR3 nucleotides: TGTGCCAGCAGTATCAGGACAGGGGGAACTGGGGCCAACGTCCTGACTTTC.

The rearrangement uses TRBV7-8 and TRBJ2-1; the D gene is possibly TRBD2 (5 bases). The CDR3 is made up of 14 amino acids. Germline CDR1 and CDR2: SGHVS and FQNEAQ. The germline V and J ends were trimmed by 7 bases and 8 bases, with 18 bases remaining between them. The chain's CDR3 is CASMVAGVAHEQFF. The CDR3 DNA follows: TGTGCCAGCATGGTGGCGGGCGTGGCCCATGAGCAGTTCTTC.

The table lists this clonotype with a few counts. The chain combines TRBV6-5 with TRBJ1-5; 7 bases are shared with TRBD1. The germline V gene has CDR1 MNHEY and CDR2 SVGAGI. The CDR3 contains 15 residues. Losses at the gene ends were 0 bases for V and 4 bases for J; bases not matched to a gene: 3. This chain's CDR3 is CASSYSGQQNQPQHF. The CDR3 coding sequence is TGTGCCAGCAGTTACTCGGGACAGCAAAATCAGCCCCAGCATTTT.